This T cell receptor beta chain originates from a study of OX40 agonist ivuxolimab in advanced cancers. TCRdb's copy holds only in-frame clones and misses some; the assay was immunoSEQ multiplex PCR. The sample holds roughly 100,000 clones, around 80% seen once. This clone was seen more than once but under ten times. Germline V CDR1 and CDR2: SGHDT, YYEEEE. V shed 1 base and J shed 5 bases, with 4 bases lying between them. CDR3 length: 12 amino acids. V is TRBV5-6 and J is TRBJ1-3; D unresolved. The material sequenced was CD4+ or CD8+ T cells sorted from blood, taken in a trial of the OX40 agonist ivuxolimab. The origin of this receptor is an adult with an advanced solid tumor such as melanoma, head and neck, liver or kidney cancer. The CDR3 DNA sequence: TGTGCCAGCAGCTTGTCTAGAAACACCATATATTTT. Its translation is CASSLSRNTIYF.